The 31 T cell receptor beta chains presented below share a single source sample, sequenced in a study of T cells after yellow fever vaccination. TCRdb re-called the 5' RACE reads through MiXCR, storing one row per CDR3 protein. The data contain 500,000 to 650,000 distinct CDR3 sequences, around a sixth of them singletons. The sample in question was PBMCs, obtained 4 to 5 days after the first yellow fever vaccination. These receptors all stem from a man aged 18 to 29 who received the YFV17D yellow fever vaccine.

V usage is TRBV5-5 and J usage is TRBJ1-2; 10 bases are shared with TRBD1. CDR3 length equals 14 residues. V lost 6 bases, J lost 4 bases, and 6 bases stayed unmatched. CDR1 is SGHKS and CDR2 is YYEKEE in the germline V gene (reference sequence). DNA for the CDR3: TGTGCCAGCAACCCGGGACAGGGGTCCTATGGCTACACCTTC. It is translated as CASNPGQGSYGYTF.

A few counts support this clonotype. The gene calls are TRBV5-1 and TRBJ2-1; 8 bases match TRBD2. The trim removed 0 bases at V and 4 bases at J, leaving 3 bases unmatched. Germline V CDR1 and CDR2: SGHRS, YFSETQ. This CDR3 region has 15 residues. The CDR3 here is CASSLAVAGYNEQFF. DNA of the CDR3: TGCGCCAGCAGCTTGGCGGTAGCGGGGTACAATGAGCAGTTCTTC.

This sequence joins TRBV15 and TRBJ2-2, with 8 bases aligning to TRBD2. CDR1 and CDR2 from the germline V gene are LNHNV and YYDKDF (reference sequence). With 7 bases clipped from V and 4 bases from J, the junction kept 2 bases outside the gene matches. The CDR3 is 13 residues long. CDR3 amino acids: CATTAGVTGELFF. DNA of the CDR3: TGTGCCACCACAGCGGGGGTCACCGGGGAGCTGTTTTTT.

This clonotype came up a few times. This chain connects TRBV7-3 to TRBJ2-7; D is possibly TRBD2 (7 bases). Looked up from germline, CDR1 is SGHTA and CDR2 is FQGTGA. The V and J ends lost 4 bases and 1 base respectively, with 14 bases between them. The CDR3 is made up of 15 amino acids. The CDR3 DNA follows: TGTGCCAGCAGCTCCCAGGGGACTACGTCCTACGAGCAGTACTTC. Amino acid sequence: CASSSQGTTSYEQYF.

This clonotype was seen a handful of times. The V call is TRBV7-2, the J call TRBJ1-5, with D perhaps TRBD1 (5 bases). Trimming pared 5 bases from V and 9 bases from J, leaving 11 bases between. The CDR3 is made up of 12 amino acids. Per germline, CDR1 SGHTA and CDR2 FQGNSA. The CDR3 DNA reads TGTGCCAGCAGCCTGGGGCTAGGGCCCCAGCATTTT. Protein product: CASSLGLGPQHF. The whole variable domain, filled in from reference TRBV7-2 and TRBJ1-5, reads GAGVSQSPSNKVTEKGKDVELRCDPISGHTALYWYRQSLGQGLEFLIYFQGNSAPDKSGLPSDRFSAERTGGSVSTLTIQRTQQEDSAVYLCASSLGLGPQHFGDGTRLSIL.

This clonotype has just a few counts. V is TRBV7-3 and J is TRBJ1-1, with 9 bases fitting TRBD1. Germline values: CDR1 SGHTA, CDR2 FQGTGA. CDR3 size: 15 residues. After removal of 6 bases from V and 0 bases from J, the junction contained 5 bases not matched to a gene. The CDR3 nucleotides read TGTGCCAGCAGGCAAACAGGGGGCCTGAACACTGAAGCTTTCTTT. Amino acid sequence: CASRQTGGLNTEAFF.

This clonotype has only a few counts. The rearrangement uses TRBV13 and TRBJ2-3; 12 positions agree with TRBD2. The CDR3 extends over 20 amino acids. Germline CDR1 PRHDT, CDR2 FYEKMQ (reference sequence). Losses at the gene ends were 5 bases for V and 4 bases for J; bases not matched to a gene: 19. The CDR3 spells CASSGTWGELAGGMADTQYF. CDR3 nucleotides: TGTGCCAGCAGCGGAACGTGGGGGGAGCTAGCGGGGGGGATGGCAGATACGCAGTATTTT. Filled out from reference TRBV13 and TRBJ2-3, the complete variable domain reads AAGVIQSPRHLIKEKRETATLKCYPIPRHDTVYWYQQGPGQDPQFLISFYEKMQSDKGSIPDRFSAQQFSDYHSELNMSSLELGDSALYFCASSGTWGELAGGMADTQYFGPGTRLTVL.

Only a few counts were recorded for this clonotype. The J gene is TRBJ1-5, the V gene TRBV28; no reliable D call. CDR3 length: 13 amino acids. Trimming pared 5 bases from V and 5 bases from J, leaving 10 bases between. In germline, CDR1 is MDHEN, CDR2 SYDVKM. The CDR3 sequence is CASSPEQYQPQHF. The CDR3 DNA sequence: TGTGCCAGCAGTCCGGAACAGTATCAGCCCCAGCATTTT.

The V call is TRBV5-5, the J call TRBJ2-3, with 13 bases lining up with TRBD2. J gave up 1 base and V 3 bases, and 2 bases lay outside the gene matches. The germline gives CDR1 SGHKS, CDR2 YYEKEE (reference sequence). CDR3 length equals 16 residues. The CDR3 nucleotides are TGTGCCAGCAGCTATACTAGCGGGGGGGGCACAGATACGCAGTATTTT. Translation: CASSYTSGGGTDTQYF.

The rearrangement uses TRBV6-2 or TRBV6-3 and TRBJ1-1, with 7 nucleotides matching TRBD1. The CDR3 is made up of 14 amino acids. V lost 7 bases and J lost 5; bases outside the gene matches: 10. Germline V lookup: CDR1 MNHEY, CDR2 SVGEGT. Here the CDR3 DNA reads TGTGCCAGCAAAGATTCACAGGGGATAACTGAAGCTTTCTTT. Translation: CASKDSQGITEAFF.

The chain joins TRBV4-1 to TRBJ2-2, with 7 bases aligning to TRBD1. Trimming at V came to 2 bases and at J to 7 bases, leaving 10 bases not matched to a gene. The germline V gene encodes CDR1 MGHRA and CDR2 YSYEKL. This CDR3 has 16 residues. CDR3 loop: CASSQPDRARNGELFF. CDR3 bases: TGCGCCAGCAGCCAACCTGACAGGGCTCGAAACGGGGAGCTGTTTTTT.

This clonotype occurred a few times. V is TRBV12-5 and J is TRBJ2-3; TRBD2 aligns across 7 bases. CDR3 length: 16 residues. From germline, CDR1 is LGHNT and CDR2 FRNRAP. Unmatched junction bases numbered 10, after V lost 6 bases and J lost 1 base. The CDR3 reads CASGQAQGLRTDTQYF. The CDR3 nucleotides are TGTGCTAGTGGCCAGGCCCAGGGACTACGCACAGATACGCAGTATTTT.

The chain carries TRBV7-2 and TRBJ2-5, with D unresolved. V dropped 5 bases and J dropped 0 bases, with 4 bases sitting between them. The germline gives CDR1 SGHTA, CDR2 FQGNSA. This CDR3 is built from 12 residues. The CDR3 nucleotides are TGTGCCAGCAGCACAAACCAAGAGACCCAGTACTTC. Translated, it gives CASSTNQETQYF.

The CDR3 here is CASRFRQGTRQAFF. The CDR3 DNA is TGTGCCAGCAGATTTAGACAGGGTACTCGACAAGCTTTCTTT. The J gene is TRBJ1-1, the V gene TRBV6-1, with 7 nucleotides matching TRBD1. Germline V CDR1 and CDR2: MNHNS, SASEGT. Trimming removed 6 bases from V and 9 bases from J; junction bases left unmatched: 13. This CDR3 has 14 residues.

As DNA, the CDR3 is TGTGCCAGCAGCCAGGGTACGCGGGGGGGCCAGGGGGAGACCCAGTACTTC. This translates into CASSQGTRGGQGETQYF. The chain uses TRBV4-2 and TRBJ2-5, with 9 nucleotides matching TRBD2. The germline CDR1 and CDR2 sequences are LGHNA and YNFKEQ. J was trimmed by 5 bases and V by 3 bases; bases with no gene match: 13. This CDR3 spans 17 amino acids.

CDR3 residues: CASSLVVGVNEQFF. DNA for the CDR3: TGTGCCAGCAGCTTAGTGGTGGGGGTCAATGAGCAGTTCTTC. This chain uses TRBV7-2 with TRBJ2-1, with D tentatively TRBD1 or TRBD2 (5 bases each). V lost 1 base, J lost 6 bases, and 10 bases lay in between. Germline lookup yields CDR1 SGHTA and CDR2 FQGNSA. The CDR3 is 14 residues long.

There are a few counts of this clonotype. The chain recombines TRBV14 with TRBJ2-3; TRBD2 aligns across 9 bases. Looked up from germline, CDR1 is SGHDN and CDR2 is FVKESK. This CDR3 comprises 14 residues. V was pared by 3 bases and J by 5 bases, with 3 bases of the junction left unmatched. This chain's CDR3 is CASSQASGVDTQYF. DNA for the CDR3: TGTGCCAGCAGCCAGGCTAGCGGGGTAGATACGCAGTATTTT.

Only a few counts were recorded for this clonotype. This rearrangement joins TRBV6-1 to TRBJ2-7, with 7 nucleotides matching TRBD1. This CDR3 contains 14 residues. Germline assignment: CDR1 MNHNS and CDR2 SASEGT. Trimming cost V 6 bases and J 5 bases; bases outside gene matches: 10. The CDR3 region is CASRRQGESHEQYV. The CDR3 DNA is TGTGCCAGCAGGCGTCAGGGGGAGTCCCACGAGCAGTACGTC.

In this sample, this clonotype turned up a few times. The chain is built from TRBV5-1 and TRBJ2-7, with TRBD2 identical over 8 bases. The V and J ends lost 3 bases and 4 bases, in that order; junction bases with no gene match: 9. Germline V lookup: CDR1 SGHRS, CDR2 YFSETQ. The CDR3 contains 15 residues. The DNA for the CDR3 is TGCGCCAGCAGCTCGGGCCGGGGGGGCAGTTACGAGCAGTACTTC. It codes for CASSSGRGGSYEQYF.

This clonotype was found a few times. The DNA of the CDR3 is TGTGCCTGGGGTAGGACATTTTCCTCCTACGAGCAGTACTTC. This encodes CAWGRTFSSYEQYF. The V gene is TRBV30, the J gene TRBJ2-7; possibly TRBD1 for D (5 bases). Trimming cost V 5 bases and J 0 bases, with 14 bases left between them. This CDR3 comprises 14 residues. Germline lookup yields CDR1 GTSNPN and CDR2 SVGIG (reference sequence).

This clonotype was picked up a small number of times. This chain links TRBV10-3 with TRBJ1-1; 10 nucleotides agree with TRBD1. The CDR3 loop spans 13 amino acids. V shed 6 bases, J shed 4 bases, and the junction held 2 bases outside the gene matches. Germline V gene data show CDR1 as ENHRY and CDR2 as SYGVKD. The CDR3 protein is CAIRTGGRTEAFF. The CDR3 DNA sequence: TGTGCCATCAGGACAGGGGGCCGCACTGAAGCTTTCTTT.

This clonotype was seen ten or more times. This chain connects TRBV7-2 to TRBJ2-2; D remains ambiguous. Germline V gene lookup returns CDR1 SGHTA and CDR2 FQGNSA. This CDR3 region has 12 residues. The V end was cut by 5 bases, the J end by 6 bases, with 7 bases between. CDR3 sequence reads: CASSPYSGELFF. The DNA of the CDR3 is TGTGCCAGCAGCCCTTACTCCGGGGAGCTGTTTTTT.

The CDR3 region is CASSLVGVFHYEQYV. The CDR3 DNA is TGTGCCAGCAGCCTTGTGGGGGTCTTCCATTACGAGCAGTACGTC. The genes are TRBV6-1 and TRBJ2-7; D might be TRBD1 or TRBD2, each matching 5 bases. CDR1 is MNHNS and CDR2 is SASEGT in the germline V gene. The length of the CDR3 is 15 residues. The ends were cut back, 6 bases at V and 4 bases at J, with 19 bases in the middle.

J is TRBJ2-3 and V is TRBV6-5; TRBD1 might be the D (6 bases). Trimming took off 8 bases at V and 9 bases at J, with 15 bases between the two ends. Germline CDR1 and CDR2: MNHEY and SVGAGI. The CDR3 has 12 residues. CDR3 sequence (DNA): TGTGCCAGCCGCAACAGGGATTGGACGCAGTATTTT. It codes for CASRNRDWTQYF.

This clonotype was seen only a few times. CDR3 sequence: CASSKYSNQPQHF. The CDR3 region has the DNA TGTGCCAGCAGCAAGTATAGCAATCAGCCCCAGCATTTT. This chain connects TRBV7-2 to TRBJ1-5; no clear D. CDR3 size: 13 residues. Germline loops: CDR1 SGHTA, CDR2 FQGNSA. The germline V and J ends were trimmed by 5 bases and 0 bases, with 5 bases remaining between them.

This chain joins TRBV6-5 and TRBJ1-2; TRBD1 aligns across 7 bases. The germline V gene encodes CDR1 MNHEY and CDR2 SVGAGI. CDR3 size: 14 residues. The trim removed 4 bases at V and 5 bases at J, leaving 7 bases unmatched. CDR3: CASSFSGQPYGYTF. DNA for the CDR3: TGTGCCAGCAGTTTCTCGGGACAGCCTTATGGCTACACCTTC.

A few counts support this clonotype. The chain joins TRBV5-1 to TRBJ2-5; D unresolved. Germline V lookup: CDR1 SGHRS, CDR2 YFSETQ. The CDR3 is 12 residues long. The V gene lost 6 bases and the J gene lost 2 bases, with 8 bases spanning the gap. The CDR3 sequence: CASNTDQETQYF. CDR3 bases: TGCGCCAGCAACACAGATCAAGAGACCCAGTACTTC.

This clonotype has a handful of counts. Here the CDR3 reads CASRQGGRGQLYEQYF. In DNA, the CDR3 is TGTGCCAGCAGACAAGGTGGCCGGGGACAGCTCTACGAGCAGTACTTC. The chain is built from TRBV7-2 and TRBJ2-7; 7 bases fit TRBD1. The V and J ends lost 6 bases and 3 bases, in that order; junction bases with no gene match: 14. Germline CDR1 is SGHTA and CDR2 is FQGNSA. The CDR3 loop spans 16 amino acids.

The V and J genes are TRBV5-1 and TRBJ2-5, with TRBD2 identical over 11 bases. Losses at the gene ends were 4 bases for V and 2 bases for J; bases not matched to a gene: 7. CDR1 SGHRS and CDR2 YFSETQ come from the germline V gene. The CDR3 covers 16 residues. The CDR3, as DNA: TGCGCCAGCAGCCTGGGACTAGCGGCCACTCAAGAGACCCAGTACTTC. Translation: CASSLGLAATQETQYF.

The chain combines TRBV7-9 with TRBJ2-3; tentatively, D is TRBD1 or TRBD2 (5 bases each). The germline CDR1 and CDR2 sequences are SEHNR and FQNEAQ (reference sequence). CDR3 size: 14 residues. The V end was cut by 11 bases, the J end by 4 bases, with 19 bases between. The chain's CDR3 is CAARDGARADTQYF. The CDR3 DNA is TGTGCCGCCAGGGACGGTGCAAGGGCAGATACGCAGTATTTT.

This clonotype was detected only a few times. The rearrangement links TRBV28 to TRBJ1-6; no definite D call. Germline V gene sequence: CDR1 MDHEN, CDR2 SYDVKM. Trimming took off 5 bases at V and 10 bases at J, with 12 bases between the two ends. The CDR3 is 13 amino acids. The CDR3 protein is CASSPRLGSPLHF. In DNA form, the CDR3 reads TGTGCCAGCAGTCCGCGCCTAGGGTCACCCCTCCACTTT.